These 16 T cell receptor beta chains came from one sample sequenced in a study of shared clonotypes between healthy human individuals (dated by TCRdb to the early 2020s). The library was built by means of the immunoSEQ multiplex PCR assay. Not all clones reach the TCRdb copy of this immuneACCESS table, which keeps in-frame sequences only. Checked studies attribute under half of the gap to unresolved V genes and leave the rest unexplained. This sample holds approximately 1,500,000 clones; under 99% were observed only once. The top ten constitute about 0.42% of the sample. The sequenced material came from naive CD4+ T cells sorted from blood. The cell subset or site label on this specimen signifies: CD45RA+ positively selected. The receptors come from a man aged 30 to 39 in good health.

Concerning this clone itself: One junction end does not reproduce the germline sequence, and a read error may be involved. V usage is TRBV7-7 and J usage is TRBJ2-2; TRBD1 agrees at 8 bases. CDR1 and CDR2 (germline): SSHAT, FNYEAQ (reference sequence). The CDR3 runs 15 residues. The CDR3 loop is CASSPDRGNTGELFF. CDR3 in DNA: TGTGCTAGCAGCCCCGACAGGGGGAACACCGGGGAGCTGTTTTTT.

This chain links TRBV27 with TRBJ1-1; 7 positions agree with TRBD1. CDR1 and CDR2 (germline): MNHEY, SMNVEV (reference sequence). This CDR3 is built from 17 residues. V shed 3 bases and J 4 bases; nucleotides not matched to a gene: 14. The CDR3 nucleotides read TGTGCCAGCAGTTTTGACCTAAACAGGGGAACCGGCACTGAAGCTTTCTTT. This sequence encodes CASSFDLNRGTGTEAFF.

This clone is a singleton in its sample. The chain recombines TRBV6-5 with TRBJ1-5; D call uncertain. V dropped 6 bases and J dropped 5 bases, with 17 bases sitting between them. The germline V gene encodes CDR1 MNHEY and CDR2 SVGAGI. The CDR3 consists of 15 residues. CDR3 residues: CASSSRFAWDQPQHF. CDR3 bases: TGTGCCAGCAGCAGCAGATTCGCATGGGATCAGCCCCAGCATTTT.

The chain is built from TRBV28 and TRBJ1-2; no clear D. Trimming pared 6 bases from V and 2 bases from J, leaving 10 bases between. Per germline, CDR1 MDHEN and CDR2 SYDVKM. The CDR3 runs 13 residues. CDR3 in amino acids: CASRVAGNYGYTF. CDR3 DNA: TGTGCCAGCAGAGTCGCAGGAAACTATGGCTACACCTTC.

The chain uses TRBV6-5 and TRBJ1-2, with a possible D match to TRBD1 (6 bases). Trimming left V 6 bases short and J 3 bases short, with 17 bases between. Germline V CDR1 and CDR2: MNHEY, SVGAGI. The CDR3 consists of 15 residues. For the CDR3, the DNA is TGTGCCAGCAGAGAAACAGGGCGCAGCTACTATGGCTACACCTTC. Its protein product is CASRETGRSYYGYTF.

This rearrangement joins TRBV29-1 to TRBJ2-7; perhaps TRBD1 as D (7 bases). V was clipped by 4 bases and J by 7 bases, with 17 bases between them. Germline CDR1 is SQVTM and CDR2 is ANQGSEA. This CDR3 has 13 amino acids. The CDR3 DNA is TGCAGCGTTGGTGGACAGGCTCGGGAGGAGCAGTACTTC. It encodes CSVGGQAREEQYF.

The chain combines TRBV18 with TRBJ2-7, with a tentative D call TRBD2 (6 bases). Germline assignment: CDR1 KGHSH and CDR2 LQKENI. V gave up 3 bases and J gave up 4 bases, with 13 bases separating them. The CDR3 spans 14 residues. CDR3 coding DNA: TGTGCCAGCTCACCGGGACTCTTCGCGTACGAGCAGTACTTC. As protein: CASSPGLFAYEQYF.

The V call is TRBV12-5, the J call TRBJ2-1; tentative D call: TRBD1 (6 bases). CDR3 size: 14 residues. Trimming left V 1 base short and J 7 bases short, with 11 bases between. Germline V gene lookup returns CDR1 LGHNT and CDR2 FRNRAP. The CDR3 sequence is CASGLGLGQNEQFF. CDR3 in DNA: TGTGCTAGTGGTTTGGGGCTAGGACAGAATGAGCAGTTCTTC.

J is TRBJ1-3 and V is TRBV9, with D maybe TRBD1 (5 bases). The CDR3 is made up of 15 amino acids. The V end was cut by 7 bases, the J end by 4 bases, with 18 bases between. Germline assignment: CDR1 SGDLS and CDR2 YYNGEE. The CDR3 DNA reads TGTGCCAGCTCGGACTCCGGGACTTCAGGAAACACCATATATTTT. Its protein is CASSDSGTSGNTIYF.

The chain combines TRBV14 with TRBJ2-2; 14 bases agree with TRBD2. Germline V CDR1 and CDR2: SGHDN, FVKESK. Trimming removed 4 bases from V and 4 bases from J; junction bases left unmatched: 2. The CDR3 is 16 amino acids. CDR3 amino acids: CASSPTSGRVTGELFF. CDR3 nucleotide sequence: TGTGCCAGCAGCCCGACTAGCGGGAGGGTCACCGGGGAGCTGTTTTTT.

Notes on this clone: The sample has other DNA sequences that encode this CDR3 too. Here the CDR3 reads CASSLVGPGELFF. The CDR3 DNA reads TGCGCCAGCAGCTTGGTAGGTCCCGGGGAGCTGTTTTTT. This chain uses TRBV5-1 with TRBJ2-2; D uncertain. V lost 0 bases to trimming and J lost 6 bases, with 6 bases between them. The CDR3 has 13 amino acids. CDR1 is SGHRS and CDR2 is YFSETQ in the germline V gene. Based on the CDR3 plus reference TRBV5-1 and TRBJ2-2, the full variable domain is KAGVTQTPRYLIKTRGQQVTLSCSPISGHRSVSWYQQTPGQGLQFLFEYFSETQRNKGNFPGRFSGRQFSNSRSEMNVSTLELGDSALYLCASSLVGPGELFFGEGSRLTVL.

This clone was recorded only once. J is TRBJ2-7 and V is TRBV19; no clear D. Per germline, CDR1 LNHDA and CDR2 SQIVND (reference sequence). Trimming stripped 0 bases from V and 0 bases from J, with 6 bases between. This CDR3 region has 14 residues. The DNA of the CDR3 is TGTGCCAGTAGTATAGAAGATACCTCCTACGAGCAGTACTTC. Translating it yields CASSIEDTSYEQYF.

The V gene is TRBV7-9, the J gene TRBJ2-1; 10 nucleotides match TRBD1. V lost 6 bases to trimming and J lost 10 bases; unmatched junction nucleotides: 9. Per germline, CDR1 SEHNR and CDR2 FQNEAQ (reference sequence). The CDR3 runs 14 residues. This chain's CDR3 is CASSSPGTGVEQFF. The DNA of the CDR3 is TGTGCCAGCAGTTCCCCTGGGACAGGGGTAGAGCAGTTCTTC.

The rearrangement links TRBV10-1 to TRBJ2-1; unclear D gene. V gave up 6 bases and J gave up 0 bases, with 15 bases separating them. This CDR3 has 16 residues. Germline CDR1 WNHNN, CDR2 SYGVQD (reference sequence). The CDR3 spells CASSSLTHSSYNEQFF. CDR3 nucleotides: TGCGCCAGCAGCTCGCTCACTCATAGCTCCTACAATGAGCAGTTCTTC.

The CDR3 region has the DNA TGTGCCAGCAGTCCCCGGGGTAGCTCCAATGAGCAGTTCTTC. Amino acids: CASSPRGSSNEQFF. The chain employs TRBV25-1 and TRBJ2-1; D is perhaps TRBD2 (5 bases). Between the trimmed V and J ends, which lost 5 bases and 6 bases, there was a span of 14 bases. Germline CDR1 MGHDK, CDR2 SYGVNS. This CDR3 has 14 residues.

The chain combines TRBV28 with TRBJ2-5; 7 bases are a match to TRBD2. The germline gives CDR1 MDHEN, CDR2 SYDVKM. Trimming took 2 bases from V and 7 from J; bases not matched to a gene: 7. The CDR3 is 14 residues long. Here the CDR3 reads CASSLSLAVGTQYF. CDR3 DNA sequence: TGTGCCAGCAGTTTAAGCCTAGCGGTAGGGACCCAGTACTTC.